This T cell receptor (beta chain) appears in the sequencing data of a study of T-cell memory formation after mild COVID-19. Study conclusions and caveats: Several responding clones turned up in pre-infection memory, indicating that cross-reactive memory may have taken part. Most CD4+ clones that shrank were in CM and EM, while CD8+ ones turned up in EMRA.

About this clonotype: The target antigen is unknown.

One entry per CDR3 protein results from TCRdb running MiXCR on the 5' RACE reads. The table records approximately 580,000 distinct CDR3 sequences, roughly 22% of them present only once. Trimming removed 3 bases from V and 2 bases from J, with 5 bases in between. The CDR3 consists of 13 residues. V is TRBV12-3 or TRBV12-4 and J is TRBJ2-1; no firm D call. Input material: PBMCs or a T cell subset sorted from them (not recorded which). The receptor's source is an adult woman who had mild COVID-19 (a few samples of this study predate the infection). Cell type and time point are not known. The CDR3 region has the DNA TGTGCCAGCAGTTTCTCCGCCTACAATGAGCAGTTCTTC. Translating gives CASSFSAYNEQFF.